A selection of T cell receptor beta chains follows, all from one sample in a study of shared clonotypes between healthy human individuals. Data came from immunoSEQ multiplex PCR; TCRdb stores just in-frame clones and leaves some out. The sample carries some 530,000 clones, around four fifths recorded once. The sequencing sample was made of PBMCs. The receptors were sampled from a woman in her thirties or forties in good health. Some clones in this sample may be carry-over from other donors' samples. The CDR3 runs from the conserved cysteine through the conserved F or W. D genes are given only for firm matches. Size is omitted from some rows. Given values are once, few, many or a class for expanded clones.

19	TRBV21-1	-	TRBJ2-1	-	CASIGRGVEFSNRNNEQFF	TGTGCCAGCATAGGGCGCGGAGTCGAGTTTTCTAATAGGAACAATGAGCAGTTCTTC
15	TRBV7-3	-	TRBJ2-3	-	CASSLRADGTDTQYF	TGTGCCAGCAGCTTAAGGGCGGACGGCACAGATACGCAGTATTTT
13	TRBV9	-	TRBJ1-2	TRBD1	CASSGQGAIGYTF	TGTGCCAGCAGCGGACAGGGGGCGATTGGCTACACCTTC
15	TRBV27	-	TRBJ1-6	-	CASSLSRGTGSPLHF	TGTGCCAGCAGTTTATCCAGGGGTACCGGTTCACCCCTCCACTTT
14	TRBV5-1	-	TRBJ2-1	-	CASSWAFRDNEQFF	TGCGCCAGCAGCTGGGCCTTCCGGGACAATGAGCAGTTCTTC
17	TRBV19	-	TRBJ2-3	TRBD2	CASSVRKGLAATDTQYF	TGTGCCAGTAGTGTTCGGAAGGGACTAGCGGCCACAGATACGCAGTATTTT
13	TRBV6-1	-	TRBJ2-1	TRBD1	CASNRQGVDEQFF	TGTGCCAGCAACAGACAGGGGGTTGATGAGCAGTTCTTC
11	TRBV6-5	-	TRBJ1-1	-	CASSELGQAFF	TGTGCCAGCAGCGAGTTGGGACAAGCTTTCTTT
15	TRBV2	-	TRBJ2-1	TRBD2	CASSTSHGRIDEQFF	TGTGCCAGCAGCACCAGCCACGGGAGGATCGATGAGCAGTTCTTC
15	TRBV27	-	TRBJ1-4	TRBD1	CASSPYRGLVEKLFF	TGTGCCAGCAGTCCATACAGGGGGCTAGTTGAAAAACTGTTTTTT
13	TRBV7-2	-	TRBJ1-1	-	CASSLVYAGEAFF	TGTGCCAGCAGCTTAGTTTATGCAGGTGAAGCTTTCTTT
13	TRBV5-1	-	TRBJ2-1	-	CASSPMTDNEQFF	TGCGCCAGCAGCCCGATGACAGACAATGAGCAGTTCTTC
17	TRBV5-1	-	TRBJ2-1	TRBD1	CASSWQQGTGSYNEQFF	TGCGCCAGCAGCTGGCAACAAGGGACAGGGTCCTACAATGAGCAGTTCTTC
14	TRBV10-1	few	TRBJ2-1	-	CASSSSSSYNEQFF	TGCGCCAGCTCTAGCTCCAGCTCCTACAATGAGCAGTTCTTC
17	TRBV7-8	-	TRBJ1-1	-	CASSSSSRSNGNTEAFF	TGTGCCAGCAGCTCCAGCTCCCGGTCGAATGGGAACACTGAAGCTTTCTTT
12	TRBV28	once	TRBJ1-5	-	CASRGPNQPQHF	TGTGCCAGCAGGGGGCCCAATCAGCCCCAGCATTTT
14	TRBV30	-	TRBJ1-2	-	CASTPGSENYGYTF	TGTGCCTCTACTCCCGGTTCGGAGAACTATGGCTACACCTTC
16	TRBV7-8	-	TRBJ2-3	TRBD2	CASSRPSGRAMDTQYF	TGTGCCAGCAGCCGGCCTAGCGGGAGGGCCATGGATACGCAGTATTTT
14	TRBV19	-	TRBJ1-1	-	CASSFTVPNTEAFF	TGTGCCAGTAGTTTTACAGTACCGAACACTGAAGCTTTCTTT
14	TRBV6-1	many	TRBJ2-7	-	CASSVAESSYEQYF	TGTGCCAGCAGTGTTGCCGAGAGCTCCTACGAGCAGTACTTC
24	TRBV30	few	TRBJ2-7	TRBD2	CAWKSPNADPPLRSSGRESYEQYF	TGTGCCTGGAAGAGTCCGAACGCCGACCCACCACTACGGTCTAGCGGGAGGGAAAGCTACGAGCAGTACTTC
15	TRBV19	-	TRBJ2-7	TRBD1	CASSPRQGRRYEQYF	TGTGCCAGTAGTCCTAGACAGGGGAGACGGTACGAGCAGTACTTC
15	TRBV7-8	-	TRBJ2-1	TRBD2	CASSPRTSGYNEQFF	TGTGCCAGCAGCCCCCGGACTAGCGGTTACAATGAGCAGTTCTTC
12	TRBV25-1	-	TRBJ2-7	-	CASSEVGVEQYF	TGTGCCAGCAGTGAAGTGGGGGTCGAGCAGTACTTC
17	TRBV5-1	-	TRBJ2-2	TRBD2	CASSLRLAGGDTGELFF	TGCGCCAGCAGCTTAAGACTAGCGGGAGGGGACACCGGGGAGCTGTTTTTT
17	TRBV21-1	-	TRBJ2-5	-	CASSMDWDRVCSETQYF	TGTGCCAGCAGCATGGATTGGGACAGGGTTTGTTCAGAGACCCAGTACTTC
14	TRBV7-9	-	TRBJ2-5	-	CASSPGPRLETQYF	TGTGCCAGCAGCCCAGGACCTCGTCTAGAGACCCAGTACTTC
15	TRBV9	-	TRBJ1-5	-	CASSALGQRDQPQHF	TGTGCCAGCAGCGCCCTAGGACAGAGGGATCAGCCCCAGCATTTT
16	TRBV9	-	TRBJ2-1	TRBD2	CASSPGTSGRANEQFF	TGTGCCAGCAGCCCCGGGACTAGCGGGAGGGCCAATGAGCAGTTCTTC
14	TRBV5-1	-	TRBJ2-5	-	CASSLDNSQETQYF	TGCGCCAGCAGCTTGGATAACTCACAAGAGACCCAGTACTTC
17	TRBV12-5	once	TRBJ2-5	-	CASGEPRGHPGDETQYF	TGTGCTAGTGGTGAACCCCGGGGCCACCCAGGTGACGAGACCCAGTACTTC
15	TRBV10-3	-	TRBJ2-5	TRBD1	CAISEGTGGRKTQYF	TGTGCCATCAGTGAGGGGACAGGGGGGAGGAAGACCCAGTACTTC
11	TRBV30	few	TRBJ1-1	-	CSGNKNTEAFF	TGTAGTGGGAACAAGAACACTGAAGCTTTCTTT
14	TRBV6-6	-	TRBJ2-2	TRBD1	CASRGQGEAGELFF	TGTGCCAGCAGAGGACAGGGCGAGGCCGGGGAGCTGTTTTTT